The clone carrying this TCR beta chain was counted between two and nine times. Deletions cut 4 bases from V and 4 bases from J, with 8 bases between. Per the germline V gene, CDR1 is MGHRA and CDR2 is YSYEKL. The CDR3 has 13 amino acids. This specimen comes from a study of T cells in localized non-small cell lung cancer. Assay used: immunoSEQ multiplex PCR; TCRdb lists only in-frame clones, some missing. The sample lists over 900 clones, roughly 31% occurring once. Sample: normal lung tissue next to the tumor, taken before any cancer treatment. The TCR comes from a male donor aged 60 or over with stage II lung adenocarcinoma. The rearrangement uses TRBV4-1 and TRBJ1-3; no clear D gene. This CDR3 is CASSPHPGNTIYF. In DNA form, the CDR3 reads TGCGCCAGCAGCCCGCATCCCGGAAACACCATATATTTT.